The rows below give T cell receptor beta chains drawn from one sample of a study of CXCR3-negative and CXCR3-positive naive CD8 T cells. TCRdb reprocessed the 5' RACE reads and reports one entry per CDR3 protein, with no DNA. This table holds some 140,000 distinct CDR3 sequences. The sequencing input was naive CXCR3+ CD8+ T cells from blood. The receptors stem from a human donor in good health. Some clones in this sample may be carry-over from other donors' samples. Each CDR3 is given with its conserved first and last residue.

cdr3_length,v_call,j_call,cdr3_aa
16,TRBV4-2,TRBJ2-2,CASTRVGTANTGELFF
13,TRBV6-1,TRBJ2-3,CASPLGPADTQYF
17,TRBV4-1,TRBJ2-5,CASSHGTWERGQETQYF
14,TRBV10-3,TRBJ1-3,CAINVGDSGNTIYF
15,TRBV11-1,TRBJ2-7,CASSLETGEDYEQYF
15,TRBV28,TRBJ2-7,CASSFRGTNSYEQYF
14,TRBV6-2/TRBV6-3,TRBJ2-1,CASSYSGSGWEQFF
14,TRBV5-1,TRBJ1-2,CASGQGTGSYGYTF
16,TRBV7-9,TRBJ2-5,CASSLVSDSSWETQYF
15,TRBV9,TRBJ1-2,CASSAGTGDFYGYTF
14,TRBV16,TRBJ2-7,CASSQSYTNYEQYF
15,TRBV7-2,TRBJ1-2,CASSLWDSGPYGYTF
15,TRBV6-2/TRBV6-3,TRBJ2-1,CASSSFEAAYNEQFF
15,TRBV5-1,TRBJ2-7,CASSSWAGTDYEQYF
15,TRBV7-8,TRBJ2-3,CASRRTSGSSDTQYF
15,TRBV6-5,TRBJ1-1,CASSYWRPKDTEAFF
18,TRBV4-1,TRBJ2-3,CASSQDEAAGAFTDTQYF
14,TRBV7-6,TRBJ1-1,CASSFGISDTEAFF
15,TRBV5-4,TRBJ2-3,CASSSTAGNADTQYF
15,TRBV7-9,TRBJ2-3,CASSLESGAQDTQYF
16,TRBV29-1,TRBJ2-5,CSVGSPLAGGRETQYF
21,TRBV7-6,TRBJ2-5,CASSFPEKLAEVGVYQETQYF
17,TRBV6-5,TRBJ2-5,CASSCTPGGSCQETQYF
13,TRBV27,TRBJ2-7,CASSQTPVYEQYF
13,TRBV29-1,TRBJ2-7,CSVWEGTRGEQYF
15,TRBV5-1,TRBJ2-5,CASRPGFQYQETQYF
15,TRBV28,TRBJ2-1,CASSLPSDRIYEQFF
14,TRBV7-2,TRBJ1-2,CASSLPRTPYGYTF
19,TRBV7-9,TRBJ1-1,CASSPLTQPRQGYSAEAFF
13,TRBV11-1,TRBJ1-1,CASSPSKHTEAFF
16,TRBV9,TRBJ2-1,CASSVEPPGVYNEQFF
14,TRBV29-1,TRBJ1-1,CSVEYGTGNTEAFF